This is a list of T cell receptor beta chains from one sample in a study of regulatory T cells in long-lasting Graves disease. Via MiXCR, TCRdb re-called the multiplex PCR reads, giving one row per CDR3 protein. This sample has about 440,000 distinct CDR3 sequences, with under 15% found just once. These data were also filed under a second study, of T cells in Graves' hyperthyroidism and ophthalmopathy.

The sequencing used peripheral blood mononuclear cells (PBMCs), collected at new diagnosis, from a patient treated with antithyroid drugs. Receptors were obtained from a woman aged 25-40 years with Graves disease. The CDR3 runs from the conserved cysteine through the conserved F or W. Each record gives: J gene, clone size, D gene, V gene, CDR3 protein, CDR3 DNA. The D gene is left open where the match is weak. Size is stated for part of the rows, as once, few or many counts, or as a class when the clone is expanded.

TRBJ2-4,many,TRBD1,TRBV18,CASSNNRGQDIQYF,TGTGCCAGCTCGAATAACAGGGGGCAGGACATTCAGTACTTC
TRBJ2-3,many,NA,TRBV5-1,CASSLKSTDTQYF,TGTGCCAGCAGTTTAAAGAGCACAGATACGCAGTATTTT
TRBJ2-5,many,TRBD2,TRBV9,CASSAGGRVETQYF,TGTGCCAGCAGCGCAGGCGGGAGGGTAGAGACCCAGTACTTC
TRBJ1-3,many,NA,TRBV30,CACFDRDSGNTIYF,TGTGCCTGCTTCGACCGAGACTCTGGAAACACCATATATTTT
TRBJ2-1,few,TRBD2,TRBV19,CASSRAGVYNEQFF,TGTGCCAGTAGTAGGGCGGGGGTCTACAATGAGCAGTTCTTC
TRBJ2-3,many,TRBD1,TRBV6-2/TRBV6-3,CASSYSAGGNTQYF,TGTGCCAGCAGTTACTCCGCAGGGGGCAATACGCAGTATTTT
TRBJ1-1,many,NA,TRBV3-1,CASSTSVNTEAFF,TGTGCCAGCAGCACCAGTGTGAACACTGAAGCTTTCTTT
TRBJ2-1,few,NA,TRBV4-2,CASSQGRTTGYNEQFF,TGTGCCAGCAGCCAAGGTCGGACTACAGGGTACAATGAGCAGTTCTTC
TRBJ1-2,few,NA,TRBV5-6,CASSLRTGSWASNYGYTF,TGTGCCAGCAGCTTGCGCACAGGGAGTTGGGCATCTAACTATGGCTACACCTTC
TRBJ2-7,few,NA,TRBV9,CASSPGVALEQYF,TGTGCCAGCAGCCCCGGGGTAGCGCTCGAGCAGTACTTC
TRBJ1-1,many,NA,TRBV7-3,CASSSADRPSEAFF,TGTGCCAGCAGCTCAGCAGACAGACCATCTGAAGCTTTCTTT
TRBJ2-1,many,NA,TRBV28,CASSSPWAGLRNEQFF,TGTGCCAGCAGTTCCCCGTGGGCGGGGCTCAGGAATGAGCAGTTCTTC
TRBJ2-7,NA,TRBD2,TRBV20-1,CSAVPGLAGSYGQYF,TGCAGTGCTGTCCCCGGACTAGCGGGATCCTACGGGCAGTACTTC
TRBJ2-3,many,TRBD2,TRBV11-2,CASSFPHEREGTDTQYF,TGTGCCAGCAGCTTTCCGCACGAGCGGGAGGGCACAGATACGCAGTATTTT
TRBJ2-7,many,TRBD2,TRBV11-2,CAIHLSGRGYEQYF,TGTGCCATCCACCTTAGCGGGAGGGGCTACGAGCAGTACTTC
TRBJ2-7,NA,NA,TRBV5-1,CASSLENRAFYEQYF,TGCGCCAGCAGCTTGGAAAACCGGGCCTTTTACGAGCAGTACTTC
TRBJ2-5,many,NA,TRBV24-1,CATSGMQQGREETQYF,TGTGCCACCAGTGGAATGCAGCAGGGGAGGGAAGAGACCCAGTACTTC
TRBJ1-2,NA,NA,TRBV3-1,CASSQGMVRTNYGYTF,TGTGCCAGCAGCCAGGGAATGGTCAGGACAAACTATGGCTACACCTTC
TRBJ2-5,many,TRBD2,TRBV6-5,CASSYLAGGRETQYF,TGTGCCAGCAGTTACTTGGCGGGAGGCCGCGAGACCCAGTACTTC
TRBJ1-3,NA,NA,TRBV6-1,CASNQAGGNTIYF,TGTGCCAGCAACCAGGCAGGGGGAAACACCATATATTTT
TRBJ2-1,few,NA,TRBV11-3,CASSPYGGRDEQFF,TGTGCCAGCAGCCCTTATGGGGGTCGGGATGAGCAGTTCTTC
TRBJ2-7,few,NA,TRBV12-5,CASGRPGGGTYEQYF,TGTGCTAGTGGCCGCCCGGGGGGCGGCACCTACGAGCAGTACTTC